The source of this T cell receptor beta chain is a study of CD8+ T cells in alopecia areata. Background on the study: For 6 to 18 months, tofacitinib was taken, and 6 months off drug followed.

On this clone: The antigen remains unidentified.

Following RNA extraction, reverse transcription yielded cDNA that acted as the sequencing template. Assay: immunoSEQ multiplex PCR; the TCRdb copy retains only in-frame clones and omits some. The sample lists 100,000 to 150,000 clones; 49% were seen once. The CDR3 consists of 17 residues. CDR1 and CDR2 (germline): SGHVS, FQNEAQ. The V end was cut by 0 bases, the J end by 2 bases, with 11 bases between. Study-wide results and limits: Normal scalp showed lower clonality than lesional scalp, especially alopecia totalis/universalis.

This chain joins TRBV7-8 and TRBJ2-6; D could derive from TRBD1 or TRBD2 (5 bases each). The sequenced sample was CD8+ T cells sorted from blood, obtained at week 0. This sequence originates from a human donor with alopecia areata. The chain's CDR3 is CASSLASGGTGANVLTF. CDR3 DNA sequence: TGTGCCAGCAGCTTAGCAAGTGGGGGTACTGGGGCCAACGTCCTGACTTTC.